This is a list of T cell receptor beta chains from one sample in a study of T cells in Graves' hyperthyroidism and ophthalmopathy. TCRdb re-called the multiplex PCR reads through MiXCR, storing one row per CDR3 protein. The sample carries a few hundred thousand distinct CDR3 sequences, more than 45% recorded once. Input material: peripheral blood or thyroid tissue (not recorded which). These receptors all come from a young woman with Graves' hyperthyroidism. Both conserved end residues are part of each CDR3. A D gene is named only where the DNA matches it firmly. Expanded clones get a size class; other rows say once, few or many, or leave the size out.

>TRBD2|-|TRBJ2-5|TRBV6-4
CASSDWSGRDETQYF
TGTGCCAGCAGTGACTGGAGCGGGAGGGATGAGACCCAGTACTTC
>-|-|TRBJ2-6|TRBV4-2
CASSQASAQGGANVLTF
TGTGCCAGCAGCCAAGCGAGCGCTCAGGGTGGGGCCAACGTCCTGACTTTC
>TRBD1|many|TRBJ1-1|TRBV7-8
CASSKGDRVAFF
TGTGCCAGCAGCAAAGGGGACAGGGTGGCTTTCTTT
>-|-|TRBJ1-4|TRBV29-1
CSAGTEKLFF
TGCAGCGCAGGGACAGAAAAACTGTTTTTT
>-|once|TRBJ2-7|TRBV7-3
CASSLDEYNEQYF
TGTGCCAGCAGCTTGGACGAGTACAATGAGCAGTACTTC
>-|many|TRBJ1-5|TRBV7-9
CASSRSGQPQHF
TGTGCCAGCAGCAGGAGCGGTCAGCCCCAGCATTTT
>TRBD1|many|TRBJ1-2|TRBV11-3
CASSWDRGAYGYTF
TGTGCCAGCAGCTGGGACAGGGGAGCGTATGGCTACACCTTC
>-|few|TRBJ1-2|TRBV12-3/TRBV12-4
CASGQLSGGDGYTF
TGTGCTAGTGGTCAGCTATCGGGGGGGGATGGCTACACCTTC
>-|many|TRBJ2-5|TRBV6-1
CASQDPRQETQYF
TGTGCCAGTCAGGACCCACGACAAGAGACCCAGTACTTC
>-|many|TRBJ1-5|TRBV19
CASSPRRDRKDQPQHF
TGTGCCAGTAGCCCAAGGCGAGACAGGAAAGATCAGCCCCAGCATTTT
>TRBD2|-|TRBJ2-7|TRBV20-1
CSARERDFYEQYF
TGCAGTGCTAGGGAGCGGGACTTCTACGAGCAGTACTTC
>-|-|TRBJ2-6|TRBV7-2
CASSLLKVGTGANVLTF
TGTGCCAGCAGTCTCCTAAAGGTGGGGACTGGGGCCAACGTCCTGACTTTC